This T cell receptor (beta chain) was sequenced for a study of cytomegalovirus exposure and HLA in healthy donors. Study-level points and caveats: Among TCR beta chains of equal frequency, HLA-associated ones were more clonally expanded in a later analysis.

On this clone itself: Its target is not known.

Both 60 Vbeta primers and 13 Jbeta primers went into the PCR. TCRdb's table, derived via immunoSEQ multiplex PCR, lists solely in-frame clones and lacks some. The table records approximately 160,000 clones, about 77% of them present only once. Trimming took 4 bases from V and 0 from J; bases not matched to a gene: 6. This CDR3 has 16 residues. The germline CDR1 and CDR2 sequences are MNHEY and SVGAGI. The sequencing input was PBMCs. The J gene is TRBJ1-5, the V gene TRBV6-5; 7 positions agree with TRBD1. This clonotype was obtained from a woman in her thirties or forties in good health and CMV-seropositive. CDR3 region: CASSLRGQDSNQPQHF. The DNA for the CDR3 is TGTGCCAGCAGTTTGCGTGGACAGGATAGCAATCAGCCCCAGCATTTT.